Listed here are 6 T cell receptor beta chains from one sample, sequenced in a study of blood T cell repertoires in COVID-19. The data were produced by immunoSEQ multiplex PCR, yet TCRdb's version contains in-frame clones alone and is incomplete. The sample comprises fewer than 140,000 clones, about three quarters of which are singletons, and 6.2% rests with the top ten. Sequencing used peripheral blood. Receptors were obtained from an elderly man with COVID-19, enrolled during active disease.

V usage is TRBV24-1 and J usage is TRBJ2-1, with TRBD2 identical over 11 bases. Trimming took 2 bases from V and 4 from J; bases not matched to a gene: 3. CDR1 is KGHDR and CDR2 is SFDVKD in the germline V gene. This CDR3 spans 16 amino acids. CDR3 protein: CATSDWGTSGYNEQFF. In DNA form, the CDR3 reads TGTGCCACCAGTGATTGGGGGACTAGCGGATACAATGAGCAGTTCTTC.

V is TRBV9 and J is TRBJ1-1; D is perhaps TRBD1 (6 bases). The CDR3 covers 14 residues. The V gene lost 0 bases and the J gene lost 8 bases, with 14 bases spanning the gap. CDR1 and CDR2 (germline): SGDLS, YYNGEE. CDR3 bases: TGTGCCAGCAGCGTAGGCAACAGGGTTGGCGAAGCTTTCTTT. It specifies CASSVGNRVGEAFF.

V gene TRBV11-2 combines with J gene TRBJ2-7; 9 nucleotides agree with TRBD1. The V gene's germline CDR1 is SGHAT and CDR2 FQNNGV. After removal of 4 bases from V and 6 bases from J, the junction contained 7 bases not matched to a gene. The CDR3 spans 14 residues. The CDR3 is CASSSNRGHGEQYF. In DNA form, the CDR3 reads TGTGCCAGCAGCTCGAACAGGGGGCACGGCGAGCAGTACTTC.

CDR3 amino acids: CASRSLPDRVPNNQPQHF. The CDR3 DNA is TGTGCCAGCAGGTCCTTACCCGACAGGGTGCCTAACAATCAGCCCCAGCATTTT. V gene TRBV28 combines with J gene TRBJ1-5; 7 nucleotides line up with TRBD1. The trim removed 6 bases at V and 3 bases at J, leaving 17 bases unmatched. Per the germline V gene, CDR1 is MDHEN and CDR2 is SYDVKM. The CDR3 covers 18 residues.

This chain connects TRBV20-1 to TRBJ2-1; D gene unclear. The CDR3 covers 12 residues. With 3 bases removed from V and 4 bases from J, the gap between germline ends came to 7 bases. CDR1 DFQATT and CDR2 SNEGSKA come from the germline V gene (reference sequence). CDR3 protein: CSASESYNEQFF. CDR3 bases: TGCAGTGCTAGTGAGTCTTACAATGAGCAGTTCTTC.

The rearrangement joins TRBV6-5 to TRBJ1-1; 8 bases align to TRBD1. CDR1 MNHEY and CDR2 SVGAGI come from the germline V gene. The CDR3 has 14 residues. Trimming removed 2 bases from V and 8 bases from J; junction bases left unmatched: 7. CDR3 residues: CASSYNGQGTEAFF. In DNA form, the CDR3 reads TGTGCCAGCAGTTACAACGGACAGGGCACAGAAGCTTTCTTT.